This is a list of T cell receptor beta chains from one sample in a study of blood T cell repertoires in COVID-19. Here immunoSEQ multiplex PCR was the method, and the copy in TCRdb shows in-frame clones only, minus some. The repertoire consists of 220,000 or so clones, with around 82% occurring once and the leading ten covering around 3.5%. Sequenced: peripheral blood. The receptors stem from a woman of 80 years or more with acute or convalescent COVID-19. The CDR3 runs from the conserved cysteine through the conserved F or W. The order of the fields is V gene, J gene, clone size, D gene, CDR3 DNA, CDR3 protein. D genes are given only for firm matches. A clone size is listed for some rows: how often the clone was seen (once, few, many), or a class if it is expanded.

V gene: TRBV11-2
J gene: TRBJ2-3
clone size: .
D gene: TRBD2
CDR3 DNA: TGTGCCAGCAGCCCGGGACTAGCGGGGGGCTACACAGATACGCAGTATTTT
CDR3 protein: CASSPGLAGGYTDTQYF

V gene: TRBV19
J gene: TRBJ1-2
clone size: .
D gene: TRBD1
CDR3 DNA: TGTGCCAGTAGTCTCCGGACAGGGGACGGCTACACCTTC
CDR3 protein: CASSLRTGDGYTF

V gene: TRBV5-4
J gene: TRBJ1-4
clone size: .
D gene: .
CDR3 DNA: TGTGCCAGCAGCTTGGCCGGGAGGGCTAATGAAAAACTGTTTTTT
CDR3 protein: CASSLAGRANEKLFF

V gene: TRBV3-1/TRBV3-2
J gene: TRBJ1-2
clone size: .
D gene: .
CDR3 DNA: TGTGCCAGCAGCCTTATAAGGGACACACCCGTCTATGGCTACACCTTC
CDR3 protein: CASSLIRDTPVYGYTF

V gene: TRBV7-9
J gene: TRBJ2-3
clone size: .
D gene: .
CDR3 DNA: TGTGCCAGCAGCTTAATGGGCGGGGAGGCAGATACGCAGTATTTT
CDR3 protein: CASSLMGGEADTQYF

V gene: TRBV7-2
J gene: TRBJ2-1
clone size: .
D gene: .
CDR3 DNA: TGTGCCAGCAGCTTAGAGTTCCGGTTTAGGGGTAATGAGCAGTTCTTC
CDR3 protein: CASSLEFRFRGNEQFF

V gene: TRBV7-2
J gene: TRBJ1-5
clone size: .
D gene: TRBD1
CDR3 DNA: TGTGCCAGCAGCTTACCGGACAGGGGTTACAATCAGCCCCAGCATTTT
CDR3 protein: CASSLPDRGYNQPQHF

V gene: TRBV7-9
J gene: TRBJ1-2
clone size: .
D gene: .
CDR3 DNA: TGTGCCAGCAGCTTAGGGGGCAGAGCTAACTATGGCTACACCTTC
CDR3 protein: CASSLGGRANYGYTF

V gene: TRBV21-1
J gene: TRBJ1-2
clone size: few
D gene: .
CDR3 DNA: TGTGCCAGCAGCAAAGCGCCAAGACCAACTCGGTTGAGTTCGAAAAGGCACCAGGATGGCTACACCTTC
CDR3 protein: CASSKAPRPTRLSSKRHQDGYTF

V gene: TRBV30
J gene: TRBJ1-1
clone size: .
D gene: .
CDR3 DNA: TGTGCCTGGAGCCCCCTCCAGGGGAACACTGAAGCTTTCTTT
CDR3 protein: CAWSPLQGNTEAFF

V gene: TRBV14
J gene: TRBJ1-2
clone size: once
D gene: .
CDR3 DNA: TGTGCCAGCAGCCAAGATACAGGGTACTATGGCTACACCTTC
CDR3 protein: CASSQDTGYYGYTF

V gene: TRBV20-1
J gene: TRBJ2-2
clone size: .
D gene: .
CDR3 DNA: TGCAGTGCTAGTCGACTAATCACCGGGGAGCTGTTTTTT
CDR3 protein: CSASRLITGELFF

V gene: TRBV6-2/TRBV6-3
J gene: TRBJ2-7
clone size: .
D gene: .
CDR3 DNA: TGTGCCAGCAGTAGCCTTCAGGGGATCGGCGAGCAGTACTTC
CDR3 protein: CASSSLQGIGEQYF

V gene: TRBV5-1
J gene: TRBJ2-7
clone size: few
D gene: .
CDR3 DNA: TGCGCCAGCAGCTTTAGCGGGGACAGCTCCTACGAGCAGTACTTC
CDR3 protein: CASSFSGDSSYEQYF

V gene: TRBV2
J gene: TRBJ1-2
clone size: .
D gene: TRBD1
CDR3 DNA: TGTGCCAGCAGGCAGGGGGCTTATGGCTACACCTTC
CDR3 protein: CASRQGAYGYTF